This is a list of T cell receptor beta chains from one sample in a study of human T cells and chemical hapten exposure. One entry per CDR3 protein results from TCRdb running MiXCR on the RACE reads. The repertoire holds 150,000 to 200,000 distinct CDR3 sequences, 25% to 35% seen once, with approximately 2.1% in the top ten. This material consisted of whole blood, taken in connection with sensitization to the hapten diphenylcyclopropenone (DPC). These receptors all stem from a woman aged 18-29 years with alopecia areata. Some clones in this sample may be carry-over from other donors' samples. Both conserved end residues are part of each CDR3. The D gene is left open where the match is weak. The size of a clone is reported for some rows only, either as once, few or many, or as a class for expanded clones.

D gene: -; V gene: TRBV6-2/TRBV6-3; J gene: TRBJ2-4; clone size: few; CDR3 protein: CASSYSAVKNIQYF; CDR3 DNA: TGTGCCAGCAGTTACTCGGCAGTCAAAAACATTCAGTACTTC
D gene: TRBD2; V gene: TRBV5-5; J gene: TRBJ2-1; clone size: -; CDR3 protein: CASSPLAAYNEQFF; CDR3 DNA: TGTGCCAGCAGCCCTCTAGCGGCCTACAATGAGCAGTTCTTC
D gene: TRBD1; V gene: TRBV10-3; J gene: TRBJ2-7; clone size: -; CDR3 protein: CAIRDSTYEQYF; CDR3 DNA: TGTGCCATCCGGGACAGCACATACGAGCAGTACTTC
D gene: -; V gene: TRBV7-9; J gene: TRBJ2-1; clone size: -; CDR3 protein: CASSLAVTKYNEQFF; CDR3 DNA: TGTGCCAGCAGCTTAGCAGTCACTAAATACAATGAGCAGTTCTTC
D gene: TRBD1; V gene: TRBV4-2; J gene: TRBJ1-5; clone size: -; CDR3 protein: CASSQDRYSNQPQHF; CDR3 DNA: TGTGCCAGCAGCCAGGACAGGTATAGCAATCAGCCCCAGCATTTT
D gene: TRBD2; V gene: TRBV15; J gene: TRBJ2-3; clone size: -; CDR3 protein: CATSRDWGGTQYF; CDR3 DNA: TGTGCCACCAGCAGAGATTGGGGGGGGACGCAGTATTTT
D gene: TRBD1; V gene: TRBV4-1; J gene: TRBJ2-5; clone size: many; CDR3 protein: CASSQDRTGGETQYF; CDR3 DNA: TGCGCCAGCAGCCAAGATCGGACAGGCGGCGAGACCCAGTACTTC
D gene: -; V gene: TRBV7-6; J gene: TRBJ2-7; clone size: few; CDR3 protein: CASSLTVMTAPHSYEQYF; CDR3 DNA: TGTGCCAGCAGCTTAACAGTCATGACCGCCCCCCACTCCTACGAGCAGTACTTC
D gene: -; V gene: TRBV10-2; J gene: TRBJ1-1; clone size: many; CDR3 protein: CASSSNTEAFF; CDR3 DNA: TGCGCCAGCAGTTCCAACACTGAAGCTTTCTTT
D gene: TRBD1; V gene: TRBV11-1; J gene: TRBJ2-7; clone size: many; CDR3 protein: CASSSRTGGYEQYF; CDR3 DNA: TGTGCCAGCAGCTCTCGAACAGGGGGCTACGAGCAGTACTTC
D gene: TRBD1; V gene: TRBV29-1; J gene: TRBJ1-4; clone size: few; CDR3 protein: CSVSRTGGNEKLFF; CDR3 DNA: TGCAGCGTTTCGAGGACAGGGGGTAATGAAAAACTGTTTTTT
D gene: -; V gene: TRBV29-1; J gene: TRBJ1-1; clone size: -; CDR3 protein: CSVVRMSANTEAFF; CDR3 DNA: TGCAGCGTTGTGAGGATGTCAGCGAACACTGAAGCTTTCTTT
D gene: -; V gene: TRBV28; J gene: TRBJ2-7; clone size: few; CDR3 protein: CASSTFGLPYEQYF; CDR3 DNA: TGTGCCAGCTCCACCTTTGGACTACCCTACGAGCAGTACTTC
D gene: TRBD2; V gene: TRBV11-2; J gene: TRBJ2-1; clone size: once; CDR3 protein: CASSSLAGTMVQFF; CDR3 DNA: TGTGCCAGCAGTTCCCTAGCGGGGACGATGGTGCAGTTCTTC